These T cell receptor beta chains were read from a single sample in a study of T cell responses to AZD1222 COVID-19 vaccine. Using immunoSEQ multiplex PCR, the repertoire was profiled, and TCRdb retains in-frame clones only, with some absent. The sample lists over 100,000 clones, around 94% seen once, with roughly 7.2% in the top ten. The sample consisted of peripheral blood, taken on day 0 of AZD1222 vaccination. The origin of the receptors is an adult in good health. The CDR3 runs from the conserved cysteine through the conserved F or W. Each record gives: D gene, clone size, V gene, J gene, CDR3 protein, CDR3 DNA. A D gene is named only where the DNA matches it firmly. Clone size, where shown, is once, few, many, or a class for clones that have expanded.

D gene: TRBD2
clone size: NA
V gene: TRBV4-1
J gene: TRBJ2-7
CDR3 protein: CASSQLGLAANYEQYF
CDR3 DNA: TGCGCCAGCAGCCAACTAGGACTAGCGGCTAACTACGAGCAGTACTTC

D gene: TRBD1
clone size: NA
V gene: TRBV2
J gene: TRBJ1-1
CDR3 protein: CASGVGQEGNTEAFF
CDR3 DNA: TGTGCCAGCGGGGTTGGACAGGAGGGGAACACTGAAGCTTTCTTT

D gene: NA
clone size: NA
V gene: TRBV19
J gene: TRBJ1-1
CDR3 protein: CASMWDNGPTEAFF
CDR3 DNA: TGTGCCAGTATGTGGGACAACGGGCCCACTGAAGCTTTCTTT

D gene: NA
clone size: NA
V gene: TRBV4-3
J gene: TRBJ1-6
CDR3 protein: CASSQDRGDSPLHF
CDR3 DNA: TGCGCCAGCAGCCAAGATAGAGGAGATTCACCCCTCCACTTT

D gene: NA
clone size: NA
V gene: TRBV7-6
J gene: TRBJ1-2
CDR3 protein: CASSRDQGFNYGYTF
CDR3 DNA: TGTGCCAGCAGCCGCGATCAGGGGTTTAACTATGGCTACACCTTC

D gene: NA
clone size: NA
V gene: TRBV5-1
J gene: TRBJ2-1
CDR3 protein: CASSPLGREQFF
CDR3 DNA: TGCGCCAGCAGCCCCTTAGGGAGGGAGCAGTTCTTC

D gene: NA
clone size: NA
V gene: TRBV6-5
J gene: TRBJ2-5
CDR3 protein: CASSSLQGWETQYF
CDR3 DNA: TGTGCCAGCAGTTCCCTACAGGGATGGGAGACCCAGTACTTC

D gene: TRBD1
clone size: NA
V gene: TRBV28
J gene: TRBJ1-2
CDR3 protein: CASSLGRGTSGYTF
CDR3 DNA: TGTGCCAGCAGTTTAGGCAGGGGGACTAGCGGCTACACCTTC

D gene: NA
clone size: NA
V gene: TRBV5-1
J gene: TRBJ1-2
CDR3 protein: CASSLEGSYGYTF
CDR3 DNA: TGCGCCAGCAGCCTAGAGGGGTCCTATGGCTACACCTTC

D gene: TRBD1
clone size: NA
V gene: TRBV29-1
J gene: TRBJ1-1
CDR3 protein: CSVYPPGTGKNTEAFF
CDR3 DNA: TGCAGCGTCTATCCCCCCGGGACAGGGAAGAACACTGAAGCTTTCTTT

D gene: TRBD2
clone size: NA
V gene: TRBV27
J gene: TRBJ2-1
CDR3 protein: CASRGTRGTVEQFF
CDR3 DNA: TGTGCCAGCAGGGGGACTAGGGGTACGGTTGAGCAGTTCTTC

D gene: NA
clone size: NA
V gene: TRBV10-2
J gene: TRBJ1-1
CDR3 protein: CASSEGAQGLQNTEAFF
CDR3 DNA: TGCGCCAGCAGTGAGGGAGCACAGGGTTTGCAGAACACTGAAGCTTTCTTT

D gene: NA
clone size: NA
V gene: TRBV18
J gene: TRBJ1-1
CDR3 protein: CASSPSGAMNTEAFF
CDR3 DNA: TGTGCCAGCTCACCAAGCGGGGCCATGAACACTGAAGCTTTCTTT

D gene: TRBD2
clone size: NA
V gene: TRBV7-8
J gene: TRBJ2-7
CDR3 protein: CASTEGTSGPYEQYF
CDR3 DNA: TGTGCCAGCACCGAGGGGACTAGCGGGCCCTACGAGCAGTACTTC

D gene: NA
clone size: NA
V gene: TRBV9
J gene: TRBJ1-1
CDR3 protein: CASSVLGGNTEAFF
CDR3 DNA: TGTGCCAGCAGCGTATTGGGGGGTAACACTGAAGCTTTCTTT

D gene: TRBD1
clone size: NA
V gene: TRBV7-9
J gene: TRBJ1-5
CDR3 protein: CASSMDRGDQPQHF
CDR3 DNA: TGTGCCAGCAGCATGGACAGGGGAGATCAGCCCCAGCATTTT

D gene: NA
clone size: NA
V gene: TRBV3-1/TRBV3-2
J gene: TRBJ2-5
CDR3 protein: CATSRATSGQETQYF
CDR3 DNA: TGTGCCACTAGTAGAGCCACCTCGGGCCAAGAGACCCAGTACTTC

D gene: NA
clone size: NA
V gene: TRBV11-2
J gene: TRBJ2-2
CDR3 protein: CASSLDEVNTGELFF
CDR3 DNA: TGTGCCAGCAGCTTAGATGAAGTGAACACCGGGGAGCTGTTTTTT

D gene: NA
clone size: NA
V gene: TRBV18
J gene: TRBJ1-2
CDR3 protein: CASSPVRANYGYTF
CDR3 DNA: TGTGCCAGCTCACCGGTAAGGGCAAACTATGGCTACACCTTC

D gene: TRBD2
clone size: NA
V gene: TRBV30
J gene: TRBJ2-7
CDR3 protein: CAWRKQGLAGGLSYEQYF
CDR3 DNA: TGTGCCTGGAGAAAACAGGGACTAGCGGGAGGGCTCTCCTACGAGCAGTACTTC

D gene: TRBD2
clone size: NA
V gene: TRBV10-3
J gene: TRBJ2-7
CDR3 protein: CAIRESSGRIYEQYF
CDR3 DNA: TGTGCCATCAGGGAGTCTAGCGGGAGGATCTACGAGCAGTACTTC

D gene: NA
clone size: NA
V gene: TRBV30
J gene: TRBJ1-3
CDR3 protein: CASLTGPGNTIYF
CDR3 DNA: TGTGCCTCCTTAACAGGGCCCGGAAACACCATATATTTT

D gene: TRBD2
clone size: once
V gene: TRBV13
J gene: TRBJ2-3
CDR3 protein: CASSLFLAGVDTQYF
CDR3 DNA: TGTGCCAGCAGCTTATTCCTAGCGGGAGTAGATACGCAGTATTTT

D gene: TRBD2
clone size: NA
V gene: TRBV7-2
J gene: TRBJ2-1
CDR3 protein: CATAGTSGRANEQFF
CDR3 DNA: TGTGCCACCGCAGGGACTAGCGGGAGGGCCAATGAGCAGTTCTTC

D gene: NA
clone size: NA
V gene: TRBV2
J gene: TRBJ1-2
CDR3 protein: CASSASGTYGYTF
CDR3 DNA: TGTGCCAGCAGTGCCTCCGGGACCTATGGCTACACCTTC

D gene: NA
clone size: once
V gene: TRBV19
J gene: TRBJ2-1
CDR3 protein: CASSIGRRVGEQFF
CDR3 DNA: TGTGCCAGTAGTATAGGCAGGAGGGTAGGTGAGCAGTTCTTC

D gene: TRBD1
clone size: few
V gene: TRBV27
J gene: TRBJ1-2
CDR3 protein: CASSPGQGAQGYTF
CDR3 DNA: TGTGCCAGCAGTCCCGGACAGGGGGCACAGGGCTACACCTTC

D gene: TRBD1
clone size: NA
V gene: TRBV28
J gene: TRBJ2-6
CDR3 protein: CASSTTGDSGANVLTF
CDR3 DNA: TGTGCCAGCAGTACGACAGGGGACTCTGGGGCCAACGTCCTGACTTTC

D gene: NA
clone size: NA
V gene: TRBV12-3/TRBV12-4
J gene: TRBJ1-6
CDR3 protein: CASSFPNSPLHF
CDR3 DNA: TGTGCCAGCAGTTTCCCAAATTCACCCCTCCACTTT

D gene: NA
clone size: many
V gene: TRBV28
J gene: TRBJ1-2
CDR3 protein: CASSFQGHGYTF
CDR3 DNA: TGTGCCAGCAGTTTTCAGGGTCATGGCTACACCTTC

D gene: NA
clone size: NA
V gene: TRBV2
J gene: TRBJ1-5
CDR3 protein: CASRGLGNQPQHF
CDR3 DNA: TGTGCCAGCAGAGGCCTCGGCAATCAGCCCCAGCATTTT

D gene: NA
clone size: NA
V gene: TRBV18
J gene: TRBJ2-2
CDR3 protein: CASSPLSGNTGELFF
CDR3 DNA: TGTGCCAGCTCACCACTTTCAGGGAACACCGGGGAGCTGTTTTTT

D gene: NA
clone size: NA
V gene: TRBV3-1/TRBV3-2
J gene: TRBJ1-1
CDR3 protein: CASSQSPGGEAFF
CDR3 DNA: TGTGCCAGCAGCCAAAGTCCCGGGGGCGAAGCTTTCTTT

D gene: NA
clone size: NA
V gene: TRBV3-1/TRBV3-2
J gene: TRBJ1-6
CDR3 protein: CASSQDFFGSPLHF
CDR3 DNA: TGTGCCAGCAGCCAGGACTTCTTTGGTTCACCCCTCCACTTT

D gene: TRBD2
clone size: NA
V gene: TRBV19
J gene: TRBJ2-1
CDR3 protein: CASSILGLAGGNEQFF
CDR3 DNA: TGTGCCAGTAGTATCCTAGGACTAGCGGGAGGGAATGAGCAGTTCTTC

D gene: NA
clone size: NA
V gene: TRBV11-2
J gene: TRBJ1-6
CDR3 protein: CASSLDQTSYNSPLHF
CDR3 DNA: TGTGCCAGCAGCTTAGATCAGACCTCATATAATTCACCCCTCCACTTT

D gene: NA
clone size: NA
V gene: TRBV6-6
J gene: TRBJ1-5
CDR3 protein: CASSYSDGNQPQHF
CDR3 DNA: TGTGCCAGCAGTTACTCGGACGGGAATCAGCCCCAGCATTTT

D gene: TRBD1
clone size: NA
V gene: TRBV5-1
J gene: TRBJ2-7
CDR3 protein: CASSLVAGTGISYEQYF
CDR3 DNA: TGCGCCAGCAGCCTGGTGGCCGGGACAGGAATATCCTACGAGCAGTACTTC

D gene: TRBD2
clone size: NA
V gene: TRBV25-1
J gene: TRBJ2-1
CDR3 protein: CASSESLASYNEQFF
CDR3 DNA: TGTGCCAGCAGTGAATCACTAGCGTCGTACAATGAGCAGTTCTTC

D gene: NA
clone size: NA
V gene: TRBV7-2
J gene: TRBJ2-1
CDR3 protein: CASSFGLAYNEQFF
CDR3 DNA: TGTGCCAGCAGCTTTGGTCTAGCGTACAATGAGCAGTTCTTC

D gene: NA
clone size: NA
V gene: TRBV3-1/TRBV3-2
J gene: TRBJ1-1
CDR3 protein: CASSQDMESTNTEAFF
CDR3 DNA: TGTGCCAGCAGCCAAGACATGGAATCGACTAACACTGAAGCTTTCTTT

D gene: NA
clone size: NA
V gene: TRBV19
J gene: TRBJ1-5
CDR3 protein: CASSILGVSNQPQHF
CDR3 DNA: TGTGCCAGTAGTATTCTAGGAGTTAGCAATCAGCCCCAGCATTTT